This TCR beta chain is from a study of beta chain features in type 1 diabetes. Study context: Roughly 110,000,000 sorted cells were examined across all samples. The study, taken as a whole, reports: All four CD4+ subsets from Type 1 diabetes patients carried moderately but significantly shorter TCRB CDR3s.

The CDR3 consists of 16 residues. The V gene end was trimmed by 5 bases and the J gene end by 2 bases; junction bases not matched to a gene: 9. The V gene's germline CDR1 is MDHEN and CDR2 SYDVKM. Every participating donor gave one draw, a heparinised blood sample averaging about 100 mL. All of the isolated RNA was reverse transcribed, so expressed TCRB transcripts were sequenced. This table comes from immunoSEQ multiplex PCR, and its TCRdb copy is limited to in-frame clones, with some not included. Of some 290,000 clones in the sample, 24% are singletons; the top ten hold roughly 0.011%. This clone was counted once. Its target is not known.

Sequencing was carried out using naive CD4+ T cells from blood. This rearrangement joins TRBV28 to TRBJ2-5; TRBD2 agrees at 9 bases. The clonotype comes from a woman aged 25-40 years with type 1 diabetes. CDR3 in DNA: TGTGCCAGCAGTCTCTGGCGGGAGGGTGGGCAAGAGACCCAGTACTTC. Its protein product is CASSLWREGGQETQYF.